This is a list of T cell receptor beta chains from one sample in a study of blood T cells in healthy people across ages. TCRdb ran MiXCR on the 5' RACE reads and lists one entry per CDR3 protein. The table shows some 920,000 distinct CDR3 sequences, with 51% occurring only once. Sequenced input: blood. Receptors were obtained from a woman aged 55-70 years in good health. The CDR3 runs from the conserved cysteine through the conserved F or W. Clone size is given for some rows only: seen once, a few or many times, or a class if the clone is expanded.

cdr3_aa: CSVDHGLNYGYTF; clone_size: few; j_call: TRBJ1-2; v_call: TRBV29-1
cdr3_aa: CASSRGGNDQPQHF; clone_size: few; j_call: TRBJ1-5; v_call: TRBV7-9
cdr3_aa: CASSSRLAGIQETQYF; clone_size: NA; j_call: TRBJ2-5; v_call: TRBV28
cdr3_aa: CASSLDFSFGEQFF; clone_size: NA; j_call: TRBJ2-1; v_call: TRBV7-2
cdr3_aa: CSVGPGLSVLRTQYF; clone_size: NA; j_call: NA; v_call: TRBV29-1
cdr3_aa: CSAPGDRGETQYF; clone_size: NA; j_call: TRBJ2-5; v_call: TRBV20-1
cdr3_aa: CASNSDGTDYEQYF; clone_size: NA; j_call: NA; v_call: TRBV9
cdr3_aa: CAGSQGWGHIQYF; clone_size: NA; j_call: TRBJ2-4; v_call: TRBV4-1
cdr3_aa: CSASGREETQYF; clone_size: NA; j_call: TRBJ2-5; v_call: TRBV20-1
cdr3_aa: CASSTTGGKYEQYF; clone_size: once; j_call: TRBJ2-7; v_call: TRBV28
cdr3_aa: CSAHLDRGEGYTF; clone_size: NA; j_call: TRBJ1-2; v_call: TRBV20-1
cdr3_aa: CASSITSGANVLTF; clone_size: few; j_call: TRBJ2-6; v_call: TRBV27
cdr3_aa: CASSLALSPADPEGLSYGYTF; clone_size: NA; j_call: TRBJ1-2; v_call: TRBV12-3/TRBV12-4
cdr3_aa: CASSHRDRYFQPQHF; clone_size: NA; j_call: TRBJ1-5; v_call: TRBV4-1
cdr3_aa: CASSLAAGGPYEQYF; clone_size: NA; j_call: TRBJ2-7; v_call: TRBV7-2
cdr3_aa: CASSPRDSPETQYF; clone_size: NA; j_call: NA; v_call: TRBV6-2/TRBV6-3
cdr3_aa: CASSPHSGGGRGQYF; clone_size: NA; j_call: TRBJ2-7; v_call: TRBV7-2
cdr3_aa: CASSYDEIQPQHF; clone_size: NA; j_call: NA; v_call: TRBV6-5
cdr3_aa: CSASGTEETQYF; clone_size: NA; j_call: TRBJ2-5; v_call: TRBV29-1
cdr3_aa: CASSDERFIRETQYF; clone_size: NA; j_call: TRBJ2-5; v_call: TRBV6-1
cdr3_aa: CAISDRRGAEQFF; clone_size: NA; j_call: TRBJ2-1; v_call: TRBV10-3
cdr3_aa: CASSHSLYSGDTDTQYF; clone_size: NA; j_call: TRBJ2-3; v_call: TRBV4-1